This T cell receptor (beta chain) was retrieved from a study of radiotherapy plus CTLA-4 blockade in lung cancer. Germline V lookup: CDR1 SQVTM, CDR2 ANQGSEA. The CDR3 consists of 12 residues. With 7 bases removed from V and 1 base from J, the gap between germline ends came to 11 bases. This table comes from immunoSEQ multiplex PCR, and its TCRdb copy is limited to in-frame clones, with some not included. Here the sample spans 80,000 to 95,000 clones, roughly 80% being singletons. V is TRBV29-1 and J is TRBJ2-7; no definite D call. This clonotype was sampled from a human donor with non-small cell lung cancer that progressed on radiotherapy plus ipilimumab. Sample: peripheral blood, taken from a patient treated with radiotherapy plus ipilimumab. The CDR3 region has the DNA TGCAGCGGGGTCGTCCCTTCCTACGAGCAGTACTTC. It translates to CSGVVPSYEQYF.